One and the same sample provided the 19 T cell receptor beta chains below, sequenced in a study of monozygotic twins with inflammatory bowel disease. From its re-call of the 5' RACE reads, TCRdb lists each CDR3 protein once, without DNA. The repertoire table contains 300,000 to 350,000 distinct CDR3 sequences. Specimen: blood. These receptors all come from a human donor with ulcerative colitis or Crohn's disease, or a healthy co-twin of an affected twin (not recorded which).

The chain links TRBV28 to TRBJ1-1. Germline-derived CDR1 and CDR2 are MDHEN and SYDVKM. The CDR3 totals 13 residues. This CDR3 reads CASSTPAATEAFF.

The chain links TRBV29-1 to TRBJ2-2; with no DNA, the TCRdb D assignment of TRBD1 cannot be verified. This CDR3 comprises 14 residues. Per the germline V gene, CDR1 is SQVTM and CDR2 is ANQGSEA. CDR3 loop: CSVRDMRGAGELFF.

The chain carries TRBV3-1 and TRBJ2-5; TCRdb's D gene call, TRBD2, goes unchecked for lack of DNA. Looked up from germline, CDR1 is LGHDT and CDR2 is YNNKEL (reference sequence). CDR3 length equals 17 residues. The CDR3 sequence is CASSQDHGLAGVETQYF.

The chain joins TRBV7-2 to TRBJ2-7. Germline CDR1 SGHTA, CDR2 FQGNSA. The CDR3 sequence is 14 residues long. The CDR3 spells CASSLVFGTYEQYF.

This CDR3 reads CASSYTLGAQPYEQYF. The gene calls are TRBV28 and TRBJ2-7; absent DNA, TCRdb's TRBD1 call cannot be checked. The CDR3 loop spans 16 amino acids. Germline loops: CDR1 MDHEN, CDR2 SYDVKM.

This chain uses TRBV5-1 with TRBJ1-2. The CDR3 is made up of 12 amino acids. CDR1 and CDR2 (germline): SGHRS, YFSETQ. This CDR3 is CASSSERDGYTF.

This rearrangement joins TRBV20-1 to TRBJ2-2. The CDR3 is 13 residues long. In germline, CDR1 is DFQATT, CDR2 SNEGSKA (reference sequence). This CDR3 is CSAREVLVGELFF.

Here the CDR3 reads CASSLVPGQGSDTQYF. The V call is TRBV5-1, the J call TRBJ2-3; as DNA is missing, the TRBD1 call by TCRdb cannot be tested. This CDR3 has 16 residues. CDR1 is SGHRS and CDR2 is YFSETQ in the germline V gene. Full variable domain (outside the CDR3, taken from reference TRBV5-1 and TRBJ2-3): KAGVTQTPRYLIKTRGQQVTLSCSPISGHRSVSWYQQTPGQGLQFLFEYFSETQRNKGNFPGRFSGRQFSNSRSEMNVSTLELGDSALYLCASSLVPGQGSDTQYFGPGTRLTVL.

The J gene is TRBJ2-1, the V gene TRBV28. CDR1 is MDHEN, CDR2 SYDVKM, per germline. This CDR3 has 13 residues. The CDR3 here is CASRLSPRNEQFF.

The chain carries TRBV24-1 and TRBJ2-1; TCRdb's D gene call, TRBD2, goes unchecked for lack of DNA. Germline assignment: CDR1 KGHDR and CDR2 SFDVKD. The CDR3 has 17 residues. This chain's CDR3 is CATSGSRRASSYNEQFF.

The rearrangement links TRBV6-1 to TRBJ2-6. CDR1 and CDR2 (germline): MNHNS, SASEGT. CDR3 size: 14 residues. The CDR3 region is CASSRLSGANVLTF.

This chain joins TRBV5-1 and TRBJ2-5; checking the TCRdb D call of TRBD2 is not possible without DNA. From germline, CDR1 is SGHRS and CDR2 YFSETQ. The CDR3 contains 16 residues. The CDR3 reads CASSRIAGDRQETQYF.

The chain links TRBV29-1 to TRBJ2-7. The CDR3 consists of 15 residues. CDR1 and CDR2 from the germline V gene are SQVTM and ANQGSEA. CDR3 region: CSVVSWRGRPYEQYF.

The rearrangement joins TRBV20-1 to TRBJ2-5; TCRdb's D gene call, TRBD1, goes unchecked for lack of DNA. CDR1 and CDR2 (germline): DFQATT, SNEGSKA (reference sequence). The CDR3 spans 13 residues. This CDR3 reads CSARDRAPAAQYF.

J is TRBJ2-2 and V is TRBV5-6. This CDR3 spans 16 amino acids. In germline, CDR1 is SGHDT, CDR2 YYEEEE. CDR3 loop: CASSLANGPYPGELFF.

The rearrangement uses TRBV12-3 or TRBV12-4 and TRBJ2-1. There are 14 residues in the CDR3. The CDR3 sequence: CASSFQAVEPEQFF.

The chain recombines TRBV7-9 with TRBJ1-1. The germline gives CDR1 SEHNR, CDR2 FQNEAQ (reference sequence). CDR3 length: 13 residues. This CDR3 reads CATIETGVTEAFF.

This chain uses TRBV7-2 with TRBJ1-3; TCRdb's assignment of TRBD1 cannot be checked, as there is no DNA. This CDR3 is 17 amino acids long. CDR1 SGHTA and CDR2 FQGNSA come from the germline V gene. CDR3 protein: CASSYTGTYNSGNTIYF.

V gene TRBV6-2 or TRBV6-3 combines with J gene TRBJ2-2. This CDR3 is 13 amino acids long. Germline CDR1 and CDR2: MNHEY and SVGEGT. Here the CDR3 reads CASSYREGGELFF.